These 7 T cell receptor beta chains came from one sample sequenced in a study of cytomegalovirus exposure and HLA in healthy donors. Amplification used 60 Vbeta primers and 13 Jbeta primers. TCRdb's table, derived via immunoSEQ multiplex PCR, lists solely in-frame clones and lacks some. Its table lists tens of thousands of clones. Sequencing input: PBMCs. The receptors were gathered from a woman in her 40s in good health and CMV-seropositive.

The chain has TRBV30 and TRBJ2-5, with D possibly TRBD1 on 6 matching bases. Germline V lookup: CDR1 GTSNPN, CDR2 SVGIG (reference sequence). V was clipped by 5 bases and J by 5 bases, with 18 bases between them. This CDR3 spans 14 amino acids. The CDR3: CAWGRGGRDETQYF. The CDR3 nucleotides read TGTGCCTGGGGACGAGGGGGTAGGGATGAGACCCAGTACTTC.

The chain links TRBV28 to TRBJ2-4, with 7 bases identical to TRBD1. Germline V CDR1 and CDR2: MDHEN, SYDVKM. This CDR3 is 15 amino acids long. V shed 3 bases and J 5 bases; nucleotides not matched to a gene: 7. The CDR3 sequence is CASSFRDRLQNIQYF. The CDR3 DNA reads TGTGCCAGCAGTTTCCGGGACAGACTTCAAAACATTCAGTACTTC.

This sequence joins TRBV6-5 and TRBJ2-7; 7 nucleotides align to TRBD2. CDR1 is MNHEY, CDR2 SVGAGI, per germline. V lost 2 bases to trimming and J lost 2 bases; unmatched junction nucleotides: 6. The CDR3 totals 15 residues. In DNA, the CDR3 is TGTGCCAGCAGTTACGAGGCGGGGGTTCCCTACGAGCAGTACTTC. Protein sequence: CASSYEAGVPYEQYF.

The V call is TRBV7-9, the J call TRBJ2-7; TRBD2 matches at 8 bases. J was trimmed by 2 bases and V by 3 bases; bases with no gene match: 12. Germline V gives CDR1 SEHNR, CDR2 FQNEAQ (reference sequence). CDR3 length: 17 amino acids. CDR3 loop: CASSFLGNFGGAYEQYF. The DNA for the CDR3 is TGTGCCAGCAGCTTTTTGGGCAATTTCGGGGGGGCCTACGAGCAGTACTTC.

The chain employs TRBV5-4 and TRBJ2-5; D unresolved. The CDR3 is made up of 15 amino acids. The germline V gene has CDR1 SGHNT and CDR2 YYREEE (reference sequence). V was pared by 4 bases and J by 1 base, with 14 bases between. Written as DNA, the CDR3 is TGTGCCAGCAGCCCATTAAATTCCGGCCAAGAGACCCAGTACTTC. Residues: CASSPLNSGQETQYF.

This CDR3 is CSLTGGNTEAFF. CDR3 nucleotide sequence: TGTTCCTTAACGGGGGGAAACACTGAAGCTTTCTTT. The rearrangement uses TRBV30 and TRBJ1-1, with TRBD1 as a possible D gene (5 bases). Per germline, CDR1 GTSNPN and CDR2 SVGIG (reference sequence). The CDR3 runs 12 residues.

J is TRBJ1-3 and V is TRBV4-1, with D tentatively TRBD1 (6 bases). This CDR3 contains 17 residues. V lost 4 bases to trimming and J lost 0 bases, with 16 bases between them. The V gene's germline CDR1 is MGHRA and CDR2 YSYEKL. CDR3 sequence: CASSRGGLVASGNTIYF. In nucleotides, the CDR3 is TGCGCCAGCAGCCGAGGGGGATTGGTGGCCTCTGGAAACACCATATATTTT.